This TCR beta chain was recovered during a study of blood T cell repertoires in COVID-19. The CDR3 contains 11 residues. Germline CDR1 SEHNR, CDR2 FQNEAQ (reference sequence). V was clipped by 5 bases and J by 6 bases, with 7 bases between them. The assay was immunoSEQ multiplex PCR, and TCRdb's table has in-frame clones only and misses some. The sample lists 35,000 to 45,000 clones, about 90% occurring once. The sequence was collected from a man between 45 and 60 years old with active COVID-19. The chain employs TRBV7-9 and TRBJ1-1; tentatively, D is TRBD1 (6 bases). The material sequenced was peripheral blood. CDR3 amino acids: CASSEGAEAFF. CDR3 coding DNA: TGTGCCAGCAGCGAGGGGGCTGAAGCTTTCTTT.